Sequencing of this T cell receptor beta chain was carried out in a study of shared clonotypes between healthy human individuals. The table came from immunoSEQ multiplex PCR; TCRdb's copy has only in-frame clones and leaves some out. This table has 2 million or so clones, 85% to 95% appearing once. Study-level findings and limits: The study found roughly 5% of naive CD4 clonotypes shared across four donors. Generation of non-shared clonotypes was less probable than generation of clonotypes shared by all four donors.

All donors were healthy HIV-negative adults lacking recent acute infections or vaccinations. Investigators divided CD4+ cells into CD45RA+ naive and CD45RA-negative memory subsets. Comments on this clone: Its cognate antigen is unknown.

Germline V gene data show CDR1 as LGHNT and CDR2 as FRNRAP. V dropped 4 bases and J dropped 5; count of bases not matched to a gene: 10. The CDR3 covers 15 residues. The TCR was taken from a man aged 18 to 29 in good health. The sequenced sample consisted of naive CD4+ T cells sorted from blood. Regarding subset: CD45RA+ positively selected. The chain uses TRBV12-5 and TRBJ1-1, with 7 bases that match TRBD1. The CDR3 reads CASGSHRQGWTEAFF. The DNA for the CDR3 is TGTGCTAGTGGTTCCCACCGACAGGGTTGGACTGAAGCTTTCTTT.